The 8 T cell receptor beta chains presented below share a single source sample, sequenced in a study of blood T cell repertoires in COVID-19. Method: immunoSEQ multiplex PCR; TCRdb's copy keeps in-frame clones and lacks some. The sample contains 250,000 to 300,000 clones, around 90% of which appear only once. The sample taken for sequencing was peripheral blood. Receptors originate from a woman between 45 and 65 years old who had recovered from COVID-19.

CDR3 coding DNA: TGTGCCAGCAATAGCGGGAAGAAGAATACGCAGTATTTT. This encodes CASNSGKKNTQYF. V and J are TRBV6-5 and TRBJ2-3, with TRBD2 matching 8 bases. Germline V gene data show CDR1 as MNHEY and CDR2 as SVGAGI. The ends lost 7 bases at V and 7 bases at J; junction bases unmatched: 7. CDR3 size: 13 residues.

This chain uses TRBV10-3 with TRBJ1-2; TRBD1 aligns across 7 bases. CDR3 length: 18 residues. Germline lookup yields CDR1 ENHRY and CDR2 SYGVKD. Trimming removed 4 bases from V and 7 bases from J; junction bases left unmatched: 21. The CDR3 DNA sequence: TGTGCCATCAGTGTACAGGGGCCCCTGGCTTCGGTGGTTGGTGGCTACACCTTC. Protein sequence: CAISVQGPLASVVGGYTF.

As concerns this clone: Other DNA sequences in this sample translate to the same CDR3. V usage is TRBV30 and J usage is TRBJ2-5; no reliable D call. The CDR3 contains 11 residues. Germline V lookup: CDR1 GTSNPN, CDR2 SVGIG (reference sequence). The V end was cut by 2 bases, the J end by 2 bases, with 3 bases between. The CDR3 sequence is CAWSPQETQYF. The CDR3 nucleotides read TGTGCCTGGAGTCCTCAAGAGACCCAGTACTTC.

The rearrangement links TRBV9 to TRBJ1-4; 10 bases line up with TRBD1. J lost 2 bases, V lost 2 bases, and 3 bases had no gene match. The CDR3 is 16 amino acids. Germline CDR1 and CDR2: SGDLS and YYNGEE. The CDR3 DNA follows: TGTGCCAGCAGCGTGACAGGGGGCCTTACTAATGAAAAACTGTTTTTT. This gives the protein CASSVTGGLTNEKLFF.

The chain links TRBV5-4 to TRBJ2-1; possible D gene TRBD2, 6 bases. CDR3 length: 15 residues. Germline V gives CDR1 SGHNT, CDR2 YYREEE (reference sequence). V was shortened by 5 bases and J by 0 bases, with 12 bases between the two germline ends. Here the CDR3 reads CASSSGRSSYNEQFF. CDR3 coding DNA: TGTGCCAGCAGTTCAGGGAGGAGCTCCTACAATGAGCAGTTCTTC.

The rearrangement links TRBV25-1 to TRBJ1-2, with D uncertain. This CDR3 spans 14 amino acids. Germline CDR1 reads MGHDK; CDR2 reads SYGVNS. Trimming took 8 bases from V and 0 from J, leaving 13 bases between them. The CDR3, as DNA: TGTGCCAGCTATAACCGAGGTACTAACTATGGCTACACCTTC. Translated, it gives CASYNRGTNYGYTF.

This clone was seen just once. The V call is TRBV11-2, the J call TRBJ2-7, with 8 bases identical to TRBD1. Per germline, CDR1 SGHAT and CDR2 FQNNGV. This CDR3 spans 14 amino acids. The ends lost 5 bases at V and 2 bases at J; junction bases unmatched: 5. The CDR3 DNA is TGTGCCAGCAGCCCTGTACAGGGGGCCTACGAGCAGTACTTC. It codes for CASSPVQGAYEQYF.

The chain recombines TRBV6-5 with TRBJ2-7; TRBD2 matches 7 bases. Germline loops: CDR1 MNHEY, CDR2 SVGAGI. With 10 bases clipped from V and 5 bases from J, the junction kept 14 bases outside the gene matches. The CDR3 runs 14 residues. The CDR3 sequence is CATSRGGARDEQYF. The CDR3 coding sequence is TGTGCCACCTCACGGGGAGGGGCTCGGGACGAGCAGTACTTC.